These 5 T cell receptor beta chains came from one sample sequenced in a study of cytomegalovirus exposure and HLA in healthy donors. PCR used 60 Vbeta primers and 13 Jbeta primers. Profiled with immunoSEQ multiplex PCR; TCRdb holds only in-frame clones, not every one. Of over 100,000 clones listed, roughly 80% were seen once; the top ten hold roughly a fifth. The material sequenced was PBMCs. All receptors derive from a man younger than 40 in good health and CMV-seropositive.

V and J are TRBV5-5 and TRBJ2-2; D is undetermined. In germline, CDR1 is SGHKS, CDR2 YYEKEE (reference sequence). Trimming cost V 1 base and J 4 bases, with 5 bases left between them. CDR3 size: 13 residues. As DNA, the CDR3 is TGTGCCAGCAGCTTGTCCAGCACCGGGGAGCTGTTTTTT. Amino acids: CASSLSSTGELFF.

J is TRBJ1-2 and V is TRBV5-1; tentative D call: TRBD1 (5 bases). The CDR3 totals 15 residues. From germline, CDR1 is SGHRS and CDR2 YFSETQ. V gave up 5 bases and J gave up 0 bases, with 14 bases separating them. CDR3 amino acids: CASRGQVNSNYGYTF. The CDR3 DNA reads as TGCGCCAGCAGGGGGCAGGTTAATTCTAACTATGGCTACACCTTC. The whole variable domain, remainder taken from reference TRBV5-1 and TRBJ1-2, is KAGVTQTPRYLIKTRGQQVTLSCSPISGHRSVSWYQQTPGQGLQFLFEYFSETQRNKGNFPGRFSGRQFSNSRSEMNVSTLELGDSALYLCASRGQVNSNYGYTFGSGTRLTVV.

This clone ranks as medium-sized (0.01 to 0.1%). The CDR3 DNA follows: TGTGCCAGCAGTGGACTAGCGGGAGGGCCCGGGGAGCTGTTTTTT. Protein: CASSGLAGGPGELFF. The chain recombines TRBV6-1 with TRBJ2-2, with 14 positions matching TRBD2. Germline values: CDR1 MNHNS, CDR2 SASEGT. The CDR3 contains 15 residues. J was trimmed by 6 bases and V by 4 bases; bases with no gene match: 1.

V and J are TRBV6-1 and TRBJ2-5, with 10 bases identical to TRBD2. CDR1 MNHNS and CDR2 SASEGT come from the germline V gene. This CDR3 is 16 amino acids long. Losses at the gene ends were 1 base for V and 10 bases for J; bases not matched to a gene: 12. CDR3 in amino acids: CASSEVAGLAGEFQYF. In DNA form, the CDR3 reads TGTGCCAGCAGTGAAGTGGCTGGGCTAGCGGGGGAGTTCCAGTACTTC.

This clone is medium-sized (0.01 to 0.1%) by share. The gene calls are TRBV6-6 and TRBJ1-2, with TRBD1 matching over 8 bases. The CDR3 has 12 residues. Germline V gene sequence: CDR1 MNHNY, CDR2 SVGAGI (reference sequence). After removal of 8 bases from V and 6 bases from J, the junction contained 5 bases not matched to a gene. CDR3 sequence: CASGQGGDGYTF. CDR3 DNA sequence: TGTGCCAGCGGACAGGGCGGCGATGGCTACACCTTC.